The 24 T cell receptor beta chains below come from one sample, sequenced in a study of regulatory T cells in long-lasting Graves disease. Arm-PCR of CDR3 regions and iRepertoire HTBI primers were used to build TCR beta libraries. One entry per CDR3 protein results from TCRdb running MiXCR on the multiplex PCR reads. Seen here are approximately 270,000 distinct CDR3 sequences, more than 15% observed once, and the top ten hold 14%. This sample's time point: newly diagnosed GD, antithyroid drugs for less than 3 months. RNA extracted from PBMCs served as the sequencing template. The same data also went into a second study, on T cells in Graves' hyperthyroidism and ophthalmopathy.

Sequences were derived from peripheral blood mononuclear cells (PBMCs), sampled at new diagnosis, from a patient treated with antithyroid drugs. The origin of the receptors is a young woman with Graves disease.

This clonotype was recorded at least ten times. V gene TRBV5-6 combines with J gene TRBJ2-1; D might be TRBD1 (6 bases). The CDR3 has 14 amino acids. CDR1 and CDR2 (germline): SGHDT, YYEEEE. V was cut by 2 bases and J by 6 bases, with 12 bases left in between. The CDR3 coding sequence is TGTGCCAGCAGCTTCGGTCAGGGGAGCAATGAGCAGTTCTTC. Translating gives CASSFGQGSNEQFF.

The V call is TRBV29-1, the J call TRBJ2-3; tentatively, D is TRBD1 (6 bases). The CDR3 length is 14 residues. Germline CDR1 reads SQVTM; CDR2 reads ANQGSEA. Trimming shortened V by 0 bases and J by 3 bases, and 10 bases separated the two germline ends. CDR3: CSVEDGRGTDTQYF. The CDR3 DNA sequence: TGCAGCGTTGAAGACGGCAGGGGTACAGATACGCAGTATTTT.

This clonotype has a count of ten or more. The DNA for the CDR3 is TGCGCCAGCAGCCATCTTTCGGGGGGTGAAGCTTTCTTT. It yields the protein CASSHLSGGEAFF. The V call is TRBV4-1, the J call TRBJ1-1; tentatively, D is TRBD1 (5 bases). Trimming took 3 bases from V and 7 from J, leaving 12 bases between them. This CDR3 region has 13 residues. Germline CDR1 and CDR2: MGHRA and YSYEKL.

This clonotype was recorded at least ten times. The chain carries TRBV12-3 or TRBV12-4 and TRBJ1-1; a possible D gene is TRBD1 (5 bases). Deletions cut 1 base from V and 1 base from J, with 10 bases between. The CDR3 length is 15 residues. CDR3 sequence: CASSLGGSGNTEAFF. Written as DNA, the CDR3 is TGTGCCAGCAGTTTAGGGGGCAGCGGGAACACTGAAGCTTTCTTT.

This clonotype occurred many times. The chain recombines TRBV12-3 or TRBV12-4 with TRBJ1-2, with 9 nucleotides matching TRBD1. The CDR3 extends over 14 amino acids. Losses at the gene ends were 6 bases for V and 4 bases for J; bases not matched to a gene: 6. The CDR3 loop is CASRGQGPIYGYTF. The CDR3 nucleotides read TGTGCCAGCAGAGGACAGGGGCCCATCTATGGCTACACCTTC.

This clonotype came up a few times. In nucleotides, the CDR3 is TGTGCCAGCAGCTTAGAGAAGTTTCCCGGGGAGCTGTTTTTT. It specifies CASSLEKFPGELFF. The chain carries TRBV11-3 and TRBJ2-2; D gene unclear. The V and J ends lost 0 bases and 6 bases respectively, with 8 bases between them. The germline V gene has CDR1 SGHNT and CDR2 YENEEA. The CDR3 extends over 14 amino acids. The full variable domain, completed using reference TRBV11-3 and TRBJ2-2, is EAGVVQSPRYKIIEKKQPVAFWCNPISGHNTLYWYLQNLGQGPELLIRYENEEAVDDSQLPKDRFSAERLKGVDSTLKIQPAELGDSAVYLCASSLEKFPGELFFGEGSRLTVL.

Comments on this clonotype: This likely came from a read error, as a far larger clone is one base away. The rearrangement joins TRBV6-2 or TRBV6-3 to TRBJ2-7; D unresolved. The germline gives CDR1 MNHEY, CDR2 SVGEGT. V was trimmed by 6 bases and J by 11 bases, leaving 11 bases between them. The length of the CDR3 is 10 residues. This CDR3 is CASRGVREYF. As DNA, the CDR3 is TGTGCCAGCAGAGGAGTTAGGGAGTACTTC.

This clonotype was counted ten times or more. CDR3 loop: CASSLEREKTEAFF. CDR3 nucleotide sequence: TGTGCCAGCAGCTTGGAAAGGGAGAAGACTGAAGCTTTCTTT. The chain uses TRBV5-4 and TRBJ1-1, with D unresolved. Per the germline V gene, CDR1 is SGHNT and CDR2 is YYREEE (reference sequence). The germline V and J ends were trimmed by 0 bases and 5 bases, with 11 bases remaining between them. This CDR3 has 14 residues.

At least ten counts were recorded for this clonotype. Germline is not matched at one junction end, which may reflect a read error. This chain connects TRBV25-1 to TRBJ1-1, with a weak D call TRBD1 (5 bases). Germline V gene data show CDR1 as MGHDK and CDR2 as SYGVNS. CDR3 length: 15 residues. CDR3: CASSDKLWGDTEAFF. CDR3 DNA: TGTGCCAGCAGTGATAAACTGTGGGGCGACACCGAAGCTTTCTTT. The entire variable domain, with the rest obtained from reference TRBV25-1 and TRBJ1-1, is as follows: EADIYQTPRYLVIGTGKKITLECSQTMGHDKMYWYQQDPGMELHLIHYSYGVNSTEKGDLSSESTVSRIRTEHFPLTLESARPSHTSQYLCASSDKLWGDTEAFFGQGTRLTVV.

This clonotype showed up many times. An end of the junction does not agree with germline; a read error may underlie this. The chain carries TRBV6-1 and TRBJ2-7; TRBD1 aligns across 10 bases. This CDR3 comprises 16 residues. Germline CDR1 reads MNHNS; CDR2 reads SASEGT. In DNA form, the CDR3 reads TGCGCCAGCAGTGAGGCTCTCGGGACAGGGGCATTCGAGCAGTACTTC. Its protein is CASSEALGTGAFEQYF.

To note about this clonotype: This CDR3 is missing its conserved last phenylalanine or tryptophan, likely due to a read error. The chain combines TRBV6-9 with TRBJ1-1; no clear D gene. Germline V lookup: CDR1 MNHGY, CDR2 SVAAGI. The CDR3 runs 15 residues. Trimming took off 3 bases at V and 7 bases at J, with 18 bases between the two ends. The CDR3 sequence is CASSYDGESPLEAFL. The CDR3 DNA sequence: TGTGCCAGCAGTTACGACGGGGAGTCCCCACTTGAAGCTTTCCTT.

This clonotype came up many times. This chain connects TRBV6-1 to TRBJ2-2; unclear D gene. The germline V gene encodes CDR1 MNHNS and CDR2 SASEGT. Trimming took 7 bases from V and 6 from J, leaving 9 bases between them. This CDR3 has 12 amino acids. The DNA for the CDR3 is TGTGCCAGCACCGAGAGCCCCGGGGAGCTGTTTTTT. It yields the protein CASTESPGELFF.

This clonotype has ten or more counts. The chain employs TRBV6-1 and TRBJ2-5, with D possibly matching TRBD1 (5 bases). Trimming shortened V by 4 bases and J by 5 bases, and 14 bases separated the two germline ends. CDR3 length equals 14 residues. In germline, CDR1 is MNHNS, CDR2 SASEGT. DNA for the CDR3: TGTGCCAGCAGTGGATACAGGAAGGTTGAGACCCAGTACTTC. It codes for CASSGYRKVETQYF.

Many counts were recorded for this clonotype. The CDR3 DNA reads TGTGCCAGCCGCGGACCAAAAAGCTCCTACAATGAGCAGTTCTTC. It yields the protein CASRGPKSSYNEQFF. The rearrangement joins TRBV2 to TRBJ2-1, with D unclear. V was pared by 8 bases and J by 0 bases, with 14 bases between. Germline-derived CDR1 and CDR2 are SNHLY and FYNNEI. This CDR3 region has 15 residues.

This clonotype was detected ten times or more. DNA of the CDR3: TGTGCCATCAGTGAGTTCGGGGTTGGGGTGAACACTGAAGCTTTCTTT. Protein sequence: CAISEFGVGVNTEAFF. The chain carries TRBV10-3 and TRBJ1-1; no clear D gene. CDR1 and CDR2 from the germline V gene are ENHRY and SYGVKD. The CDR3 length is 16 residues. The V end was cut by 1 base, the J end by 0 bases, with 12 bases between.

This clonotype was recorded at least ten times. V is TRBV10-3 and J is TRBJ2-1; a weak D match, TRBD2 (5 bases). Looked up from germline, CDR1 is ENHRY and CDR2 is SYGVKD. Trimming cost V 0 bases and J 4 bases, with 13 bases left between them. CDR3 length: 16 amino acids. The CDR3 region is CAISESGGRRYNEQFF. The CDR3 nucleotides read TGTGCCATCAGTGAGTCAGGTGGGCGGAGGTACAATGAGCAGTTCTTC.

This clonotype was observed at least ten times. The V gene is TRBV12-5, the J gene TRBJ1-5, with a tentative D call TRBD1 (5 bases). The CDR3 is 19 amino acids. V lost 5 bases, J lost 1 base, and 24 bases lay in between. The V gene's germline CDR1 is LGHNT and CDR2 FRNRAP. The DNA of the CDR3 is TGTGCTAGTGGTCTGGGATGGGGCACCTGGGGAGAGAGCAATCAGCCCCAGCATTTT. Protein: CASGLGWGTWGESNQPQHF.

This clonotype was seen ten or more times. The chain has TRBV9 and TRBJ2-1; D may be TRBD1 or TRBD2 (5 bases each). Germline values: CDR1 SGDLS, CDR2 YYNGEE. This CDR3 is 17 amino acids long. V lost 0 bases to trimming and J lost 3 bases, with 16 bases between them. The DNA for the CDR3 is TGTGCCAGCAGCGTAGAAGGACTGACAGACCACTACAATGAGCAGTTCTTC. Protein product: CASSVEGLTDHYNEQFF.

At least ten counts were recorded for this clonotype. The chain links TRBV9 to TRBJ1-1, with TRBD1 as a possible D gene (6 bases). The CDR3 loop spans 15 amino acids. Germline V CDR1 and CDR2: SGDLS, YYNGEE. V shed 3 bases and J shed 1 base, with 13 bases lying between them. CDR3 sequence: CASSETGSGNTEAFF. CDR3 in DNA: TGTGCCAGCAGCGAAACAGGGAGCGGGAACACTGAAGCTTTCTTT.

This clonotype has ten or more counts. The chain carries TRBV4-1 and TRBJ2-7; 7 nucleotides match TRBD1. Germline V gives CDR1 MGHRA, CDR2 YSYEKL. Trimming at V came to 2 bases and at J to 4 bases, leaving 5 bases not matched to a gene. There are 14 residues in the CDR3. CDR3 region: CASSQPGQKYEQYF. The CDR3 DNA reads TGCGCCAGCAGCCAACCGGGACAGAAGTACGAGCAGTACTTC.

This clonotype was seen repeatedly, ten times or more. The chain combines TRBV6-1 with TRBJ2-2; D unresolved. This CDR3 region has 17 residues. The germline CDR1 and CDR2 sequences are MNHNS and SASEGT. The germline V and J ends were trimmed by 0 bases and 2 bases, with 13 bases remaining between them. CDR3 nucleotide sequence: TGTGCCAGCAGTGAAGCGCCCTGGACCGAAAACACCGGGGAGCTGTTTTTT. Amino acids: CASSEAPWTENTGELFF.

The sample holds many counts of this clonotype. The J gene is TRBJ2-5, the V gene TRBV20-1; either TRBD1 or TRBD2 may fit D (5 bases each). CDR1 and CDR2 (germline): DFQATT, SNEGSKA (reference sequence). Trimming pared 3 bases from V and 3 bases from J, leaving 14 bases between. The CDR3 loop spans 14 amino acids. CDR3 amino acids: CSASLSGSEETQYF. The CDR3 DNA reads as TGCAGTGCTAGCTTGTCAGGGAGTGAAGAGACCCAGTACTTC.

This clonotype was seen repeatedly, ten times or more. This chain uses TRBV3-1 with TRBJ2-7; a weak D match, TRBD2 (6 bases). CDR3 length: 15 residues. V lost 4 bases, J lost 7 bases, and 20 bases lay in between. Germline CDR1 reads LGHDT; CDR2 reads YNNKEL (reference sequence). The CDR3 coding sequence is TGTGCCAGCAGCCTTACTAAGGAGGGGCTCTTAGAGCAGTACTTC. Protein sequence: CASSLTKEGLLEQYF.

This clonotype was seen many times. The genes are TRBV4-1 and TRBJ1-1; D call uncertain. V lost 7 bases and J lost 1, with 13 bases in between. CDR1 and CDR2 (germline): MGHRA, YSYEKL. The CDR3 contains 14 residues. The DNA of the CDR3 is TGCGCCAGCACGATTAAGGCAGGGAACACTGAAGCTTTCTTT. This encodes CASTIKAGNTEAFF.